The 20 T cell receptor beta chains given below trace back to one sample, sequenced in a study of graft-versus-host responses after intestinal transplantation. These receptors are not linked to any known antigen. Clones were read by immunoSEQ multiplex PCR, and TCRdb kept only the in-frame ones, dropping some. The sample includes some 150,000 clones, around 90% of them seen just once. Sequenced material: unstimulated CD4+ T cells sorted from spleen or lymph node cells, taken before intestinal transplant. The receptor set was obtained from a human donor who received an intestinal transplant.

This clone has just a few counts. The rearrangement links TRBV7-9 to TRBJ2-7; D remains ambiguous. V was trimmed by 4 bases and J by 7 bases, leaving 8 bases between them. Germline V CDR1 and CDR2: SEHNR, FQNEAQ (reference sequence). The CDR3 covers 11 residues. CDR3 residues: CASSSSREQYF. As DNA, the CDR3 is TGTGCCAGCAGCTCCTCTCGGGAGCAGTACTTC.

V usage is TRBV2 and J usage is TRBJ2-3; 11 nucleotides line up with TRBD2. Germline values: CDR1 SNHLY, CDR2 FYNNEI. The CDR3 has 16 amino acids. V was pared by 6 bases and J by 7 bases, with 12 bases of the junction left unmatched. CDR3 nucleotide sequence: TGTGCCAGCAGGAAGTCTAGCGGGAGGCCGGCGAATACGCAGTATTTT. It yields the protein CASRKSSGRPANTQYF.

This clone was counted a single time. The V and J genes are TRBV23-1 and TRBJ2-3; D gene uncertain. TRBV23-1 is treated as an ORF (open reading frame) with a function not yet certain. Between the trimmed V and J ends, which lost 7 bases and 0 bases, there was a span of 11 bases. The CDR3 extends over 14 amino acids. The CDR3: CASITTSSTDTQYF. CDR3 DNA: TGCGCCAGCATTACGACATCTAGCACAGATACGCAGTATTTT.

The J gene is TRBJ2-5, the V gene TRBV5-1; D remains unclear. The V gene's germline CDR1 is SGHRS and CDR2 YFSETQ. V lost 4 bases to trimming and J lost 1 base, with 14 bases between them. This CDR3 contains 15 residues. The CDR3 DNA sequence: TGCGCCAGCAGCCTTGGGGTCCTGCCCCAAGAGACCCAGTACTTC. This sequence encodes CASSLGVLPQETQYF.

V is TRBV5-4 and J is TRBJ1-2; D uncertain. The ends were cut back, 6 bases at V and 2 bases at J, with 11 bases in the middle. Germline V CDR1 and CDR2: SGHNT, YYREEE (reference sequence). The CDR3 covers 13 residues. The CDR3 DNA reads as TGTGCCAGCATCCAGCTCGGGAACTATGGCTACACCTTC. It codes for CASIQLGNYGYTF.

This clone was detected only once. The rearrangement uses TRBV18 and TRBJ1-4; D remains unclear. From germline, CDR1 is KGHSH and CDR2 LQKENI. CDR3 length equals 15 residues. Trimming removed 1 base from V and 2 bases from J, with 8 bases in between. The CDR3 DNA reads TGTGCCAGCTCACCACGAACGGGGACTAATGAAAAACTGTTTTTT. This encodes CASSPRTGTNEKLFF.

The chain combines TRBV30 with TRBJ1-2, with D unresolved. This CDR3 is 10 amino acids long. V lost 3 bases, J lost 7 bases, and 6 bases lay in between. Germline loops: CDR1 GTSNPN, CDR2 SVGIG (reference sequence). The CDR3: CAWSEVGYTF. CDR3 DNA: TGTGCCTGGAGCGAAGTTGGCTACACCTTC.

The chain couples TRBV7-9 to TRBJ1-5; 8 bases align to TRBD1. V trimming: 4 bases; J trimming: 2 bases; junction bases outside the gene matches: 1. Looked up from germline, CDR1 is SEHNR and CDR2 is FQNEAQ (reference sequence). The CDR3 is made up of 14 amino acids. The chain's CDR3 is CASSSDRGNQPQHF. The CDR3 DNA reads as TGTGCCAGCAGCTCGGACAGGGGCAATCAGCCCCAGCATTTT.

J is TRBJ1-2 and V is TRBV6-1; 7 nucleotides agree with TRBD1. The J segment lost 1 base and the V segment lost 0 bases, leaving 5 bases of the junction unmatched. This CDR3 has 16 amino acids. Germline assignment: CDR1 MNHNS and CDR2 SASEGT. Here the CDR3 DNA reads TGTGCCAGCAGTGAAGCGGGACAGTTAATTAACTATGGCTACACCTTC. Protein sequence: CASSEAGQLINYGYTF.

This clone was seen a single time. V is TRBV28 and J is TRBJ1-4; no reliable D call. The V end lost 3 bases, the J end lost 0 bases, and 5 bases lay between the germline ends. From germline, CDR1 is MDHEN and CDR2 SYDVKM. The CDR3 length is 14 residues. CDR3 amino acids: CASSFPPTNEKLFF. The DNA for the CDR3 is TGTGCCAGCAGTTTCCCCCCAACTAATGAAAAACTGTTTTTT.

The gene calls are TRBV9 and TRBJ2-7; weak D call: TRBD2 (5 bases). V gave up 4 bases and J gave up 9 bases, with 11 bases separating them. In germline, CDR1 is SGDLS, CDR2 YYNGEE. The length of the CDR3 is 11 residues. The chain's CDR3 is CASSRGEGQYF. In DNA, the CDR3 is TGTGCCAGCAGCCGGGGTGAAGGGCAGTACTTC. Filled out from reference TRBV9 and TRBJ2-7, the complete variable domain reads DSGVTQTPKHLITATGQRVTLRCSPRSGDLSVYWYQQSLDQGLQFLIQYYNGEERAKGNILERFSAQQFPDLHSELNLSSLELGDSALYFCASSRGEGQYFGPGTRLTVT.

CDR3 amino acids: CASSLGTDAYEQYF. CDR3 nucleotides: TGTGCCAGCAGCCTCGGGACAGATGCCTACGAGCAGTACTTC. V usage is TRBV28 and J usage is TRBJ2-7, with 7 bases that match TRBD1. With 6 bases clipped from V and 2 bases from J, the junction kept 7 bases outside the gene matches. Germline V gene lookup returns CDR1 MDHEN and CDR2 SYDVKM. CDR3 length: 14 residues. Full variable domain (missing parts from reference TRBV28 and TRBJ2-7): DVKVTQSSRYLVKRTGEKVFLECVQDMDHENMFWYRQDPGLGLRLIYFSYDVKMKEKGDIPEGYSVSREKKERFSLILESASTNQTSMYLCASSLGTDAYEQYFGPGTRLTVT.

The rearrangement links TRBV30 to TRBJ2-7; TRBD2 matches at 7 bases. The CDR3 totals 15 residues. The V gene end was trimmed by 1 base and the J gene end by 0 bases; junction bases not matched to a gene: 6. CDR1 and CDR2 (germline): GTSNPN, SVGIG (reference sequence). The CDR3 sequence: CAWSDGGRASYEQYV. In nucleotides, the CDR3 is TGTGCCTGGAGTGACGGAGGGAGGGCCTCCTACGAGCAGTACGTC.

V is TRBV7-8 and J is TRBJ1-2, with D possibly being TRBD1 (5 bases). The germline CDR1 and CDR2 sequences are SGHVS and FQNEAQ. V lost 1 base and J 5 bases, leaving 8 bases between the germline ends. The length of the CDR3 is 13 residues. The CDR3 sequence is CASSLGQLYGYTF. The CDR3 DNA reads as TGTGCCAGCAGCTTAGGACAGCTTTATGGCTACACCTTC.

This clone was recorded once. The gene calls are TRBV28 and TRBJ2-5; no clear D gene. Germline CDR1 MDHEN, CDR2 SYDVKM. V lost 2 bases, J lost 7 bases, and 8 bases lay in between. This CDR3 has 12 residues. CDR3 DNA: TGTGCCAGCAGTTTAGCCCTTGTGACCCAGTACTTC. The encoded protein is CASSLALVTQYF.

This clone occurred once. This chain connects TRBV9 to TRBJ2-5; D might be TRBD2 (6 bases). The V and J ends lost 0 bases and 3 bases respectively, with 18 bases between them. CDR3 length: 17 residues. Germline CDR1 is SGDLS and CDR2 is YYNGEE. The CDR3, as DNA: TGTGCCAGCAGCGTAGCGGGCCGGGACTTGGAAGAAGAGACCCAGTACTTC. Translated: CASSVAGRDLEEETQYF.

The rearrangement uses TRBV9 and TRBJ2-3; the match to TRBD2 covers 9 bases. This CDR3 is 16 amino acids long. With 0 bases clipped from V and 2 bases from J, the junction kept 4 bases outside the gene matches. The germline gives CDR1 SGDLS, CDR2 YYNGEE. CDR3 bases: TGTGCCAGCAGCGTAGCGGCGGGAGGGTACACAGATACGCAGTATTTT. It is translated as CASSVAAGGYTDTQYF. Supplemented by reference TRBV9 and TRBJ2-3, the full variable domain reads DSGVTQTPKHLITATGQRVTLRCSPRSGDLSVYWYQQSLDQGLQFLIQYYNGEERAKGNILERFSAQQFPDLHSELNLSSLELGDSALYFCASSVAAGGYTDTQYFGPGTRLTVL.

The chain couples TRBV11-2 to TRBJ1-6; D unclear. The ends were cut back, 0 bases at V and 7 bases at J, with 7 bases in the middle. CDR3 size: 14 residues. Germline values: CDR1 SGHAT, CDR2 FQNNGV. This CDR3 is CASSLDGGNSPLHF. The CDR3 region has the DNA TGTGCCAGCAGCTTAGATGGAGGGAATTCACCCCTCCACTTT.

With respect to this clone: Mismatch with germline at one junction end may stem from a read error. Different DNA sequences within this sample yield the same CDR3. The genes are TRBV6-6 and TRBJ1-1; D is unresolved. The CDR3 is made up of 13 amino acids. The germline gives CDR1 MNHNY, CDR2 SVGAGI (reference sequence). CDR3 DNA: TGTGCCAGCAGCTACTCGGCGGATACGGTAGCTTTCTTT. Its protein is CASSYSADTVAFF.

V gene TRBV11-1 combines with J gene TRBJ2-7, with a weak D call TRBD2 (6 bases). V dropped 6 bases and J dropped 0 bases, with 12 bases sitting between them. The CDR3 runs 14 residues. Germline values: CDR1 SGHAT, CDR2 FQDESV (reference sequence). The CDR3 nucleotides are TGTGCCAGCAGTCAGCGGGCAGACTCCTACGAGCAGTACTTC. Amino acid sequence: CASSQRADSYEQYF.